The present TCR beta chain was sequenced within a study of Tregs in tolerant kidney transplant recipients. General study points: Nucleotide sequences could not be compared across some patients' samples due to primer changes. Findings come from small patient numbers and require larger validation.

In this sample, this clone turned up once. Its antigen is not identified. Sequenced by immunoSEQ multiplex PCR; TCRdb stores in-frame clones only, minus some. Here the sample spans around 78,000 clones, 85% to 95% being singletons. V gave up 5 bases and J gave up 4 bases, with 11 bases separating them. CDR1 is LNHNV, CDR2 YYDKDF, per germline (reference sequence). The CDR3 contains 13 residues. The rearrangement links TRBV15 to TRBJ2-5; possible D gene TRBD2, 6 bases. The sequences come from Tregs from blood, collected before the transplant. This receptor was identified in a human donor who received a combined kidney and bone marrow transplant. The CDR3 DNA follows: TGTGCCACCAGCGAGGCGCGGGGAGAGACCCAGTACTTC. Residues: CATSEARGETQYF.